This T cell receptor (beta chain) was sequenced for a study of regulatory T cells in long-lasting Graves disease. Study-wide results and caveats: Persistent Graves' disease cases displayed lower TCR diversity than newly diagnosed ones. Persistent disease exhibited a predilection for TRBV28, TRBJ1-2 and TRBJ2-5.

Time point meaning: persistent/refractory GD, antithyroid drugs over 5 years with positive TRAb. The TCR library used RNA extracted from PBMCs. Arm-PCR of CDR3 regions and iRepertoire HTBI primers were the basis on which TCR beta libraries were built. Using its own MiXCR run on the multiplex PCR reads, TCRdb lists one record per CDR3 protein. The table lists around 510,000 distinct CDR3 sequences, about 20% of them singletons. Germline V gives CDR1 MNHEY, CDR2 SMNVEV (reference sequence). With 6 bases removed from V and 6 bases from J, the gap between germline ends came to 15 bases. The CDR3 loop spans 13 amino acids. This clonotype showed up just a few times. The antigen is undetermined.

The sample was peripheral blood mononuclear cells (PBMCs), taken when the disease was refractory, from a patient treated with antithyroid drugs. This chain uses TRBV27 with TRBJ2-7; possibly TRBD1 for D (5 bases). The source is a female donor with Graves disease. The CDR3 DNA reads as TGTGCCAGCAGCTCAGGGTTCGGTGGCGAGCAGTACTTC. The encoded protein is CASSSGFGGEQYF.